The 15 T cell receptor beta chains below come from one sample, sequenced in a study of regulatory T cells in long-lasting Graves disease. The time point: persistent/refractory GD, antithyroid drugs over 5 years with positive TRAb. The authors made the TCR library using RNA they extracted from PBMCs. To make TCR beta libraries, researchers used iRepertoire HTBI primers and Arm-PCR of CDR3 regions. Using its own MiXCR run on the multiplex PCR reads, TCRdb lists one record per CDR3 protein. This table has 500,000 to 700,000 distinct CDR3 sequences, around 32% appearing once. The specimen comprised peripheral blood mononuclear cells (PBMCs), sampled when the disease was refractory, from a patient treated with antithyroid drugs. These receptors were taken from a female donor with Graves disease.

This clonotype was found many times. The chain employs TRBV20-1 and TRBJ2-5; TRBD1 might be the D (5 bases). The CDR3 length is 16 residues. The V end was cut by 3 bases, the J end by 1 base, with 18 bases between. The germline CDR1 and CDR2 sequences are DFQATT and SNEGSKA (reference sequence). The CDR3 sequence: CSARSPTTAFQETQYF. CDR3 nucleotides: TGCAGTGCTAGGAGCCCAACGACAGCGTTCCAAGAGACCCAGTACTTC.

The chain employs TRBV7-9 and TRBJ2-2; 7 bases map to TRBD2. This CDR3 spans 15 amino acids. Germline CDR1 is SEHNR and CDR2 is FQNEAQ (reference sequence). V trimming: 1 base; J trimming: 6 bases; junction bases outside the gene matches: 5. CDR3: CASSLGSGASGELFF. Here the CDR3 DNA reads TGTGCCAGCAGCTTAGGAAGCGGGGCGTCCGGGGAGCTGTTTTTT.

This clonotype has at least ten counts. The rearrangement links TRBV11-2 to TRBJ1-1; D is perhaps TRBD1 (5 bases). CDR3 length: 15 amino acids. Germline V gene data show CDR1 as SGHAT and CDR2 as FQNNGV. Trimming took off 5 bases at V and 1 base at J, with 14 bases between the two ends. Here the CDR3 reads CASSQRGSTNTEAFF. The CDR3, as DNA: TGTGCCAGCAGCCAACGGGGGAGCACGAACACTGAAGCTTTCTTT.

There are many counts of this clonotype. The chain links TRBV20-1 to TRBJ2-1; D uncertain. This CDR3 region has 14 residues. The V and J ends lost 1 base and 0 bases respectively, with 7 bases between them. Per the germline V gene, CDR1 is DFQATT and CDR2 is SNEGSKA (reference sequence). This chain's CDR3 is CSARVLDSYNEQFF. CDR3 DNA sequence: TGCAGTGCTAGAGTCCTAGACTCCTACAATGAGCAGTTCTTC.

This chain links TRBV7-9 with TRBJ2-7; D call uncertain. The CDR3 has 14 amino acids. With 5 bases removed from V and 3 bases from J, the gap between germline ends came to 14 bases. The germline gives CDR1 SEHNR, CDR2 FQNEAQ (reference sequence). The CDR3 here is CASSREARYYEQYF. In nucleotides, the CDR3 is TGTGCCAGCAGCCGAGAGGCCCGGTACTACGAGCAGTACTTC. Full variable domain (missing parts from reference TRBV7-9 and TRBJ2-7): DTGVSQNPRHKITKRGQNVTFRCDPISEHNRLYWYRQTLGQGPEFLTYFQNEAQLEKSRLLSDRFSAERPKGSFSTLEIQRTEQGDSAMYLCASSREARYYEQYFGPGTRLTVT.

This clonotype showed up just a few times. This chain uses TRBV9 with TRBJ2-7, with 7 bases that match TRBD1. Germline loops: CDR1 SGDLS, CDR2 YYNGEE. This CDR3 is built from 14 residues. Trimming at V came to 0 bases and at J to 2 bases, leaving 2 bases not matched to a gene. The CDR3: CASSVGQGPYEQYF. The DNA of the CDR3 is TGTGCCAGCAGCGTAGGACAGGGACCCTACGAGCAGTACTTC.

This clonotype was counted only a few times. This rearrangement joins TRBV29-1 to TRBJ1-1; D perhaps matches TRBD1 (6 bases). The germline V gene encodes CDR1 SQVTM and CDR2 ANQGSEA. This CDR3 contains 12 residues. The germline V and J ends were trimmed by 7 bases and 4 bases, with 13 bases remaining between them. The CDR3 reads CSGGQRGTEAFF. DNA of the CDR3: TGCAGCGGAGGACAGCGTGGCACTGAAGCTTTCTTT. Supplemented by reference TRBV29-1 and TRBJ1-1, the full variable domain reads SAVISQKPSRDICQRGTSLTIQCQVDSQVTMMFWYRQQPGQSLTLIATANQGSEATYESGFVIDKFPISRPNLTFSTLTVSNMSPEDSSIYLCSGGQRGTEAFFGQGTRLTVV.

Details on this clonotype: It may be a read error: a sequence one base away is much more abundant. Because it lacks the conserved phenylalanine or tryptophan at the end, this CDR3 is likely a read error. DNA for the CDR3: TGTGCCAGCAGTTTGGGAGTGCAGGCTGAAGCTTTCCTT. It encodes CASSLGVQAEAFL. V gene TRBV12-3 or TRBV12-4 combines with J gene TRBJ1-1; D ambiguous. CDR3 length: 13 amino acids. V was clipped by 3 bases and J by 6 bases, with 11 bases between them.

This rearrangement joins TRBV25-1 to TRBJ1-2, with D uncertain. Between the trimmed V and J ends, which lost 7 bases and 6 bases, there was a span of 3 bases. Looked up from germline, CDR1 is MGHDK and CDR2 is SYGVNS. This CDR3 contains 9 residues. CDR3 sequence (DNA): TGTGCCAGCAAAGATGGCTACACCTTC. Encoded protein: CASKDGYTF.

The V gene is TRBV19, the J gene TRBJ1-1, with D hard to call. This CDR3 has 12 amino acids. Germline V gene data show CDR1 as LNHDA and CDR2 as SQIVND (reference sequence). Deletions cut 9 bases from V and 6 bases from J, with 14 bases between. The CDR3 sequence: CASSSRMAEAFF. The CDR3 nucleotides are TGTGCCAGCAGTTCCAGGATGGCTGAAGCTTTCTTT.

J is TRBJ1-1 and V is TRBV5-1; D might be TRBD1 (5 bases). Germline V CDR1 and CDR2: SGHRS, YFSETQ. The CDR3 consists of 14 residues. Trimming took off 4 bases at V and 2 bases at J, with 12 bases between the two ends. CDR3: CASSLLGDNTEAFF. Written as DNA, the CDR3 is TGCGCCAGCAGCCTATTGGGGGATAACACTGAAGCTTTCTTT. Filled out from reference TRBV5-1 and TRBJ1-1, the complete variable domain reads KAGVTQTPRYLIKTRGQQVTLSCSPISGHRSVSWYQQTPGQGLQFLFEYFSETQRNKGNFPGRFSGRQFSNSRSEMNVSTLELGDSALYLCASSLLGDNTEAFFGQGTRLTVV.

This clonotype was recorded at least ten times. CDR3 sequence (DNA): TGTGCCAGCAGCTTAACTGGACGTTCTGATGAAAAACTGTTTTTT. This sequence encodes CASSLTGRSDEKLFF. V and J are TRBV7-3 and TRBJ1-4; D not resolved. Germline CDR1 SGHTA, CDR2 FQGTGA. The CDR3 extends over 15 amino acids. V gave up 0 bases and J gave up 6 bases, with 11 bases separating them.

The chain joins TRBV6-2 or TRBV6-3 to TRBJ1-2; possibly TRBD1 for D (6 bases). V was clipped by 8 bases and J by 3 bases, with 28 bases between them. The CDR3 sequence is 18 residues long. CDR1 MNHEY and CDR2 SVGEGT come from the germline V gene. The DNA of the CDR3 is TGTGCCAGCTTTTCCCCTCTGGGCAGGGGCGAAAATCACTATGGCTACACCTTC. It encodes CASFSPLGRGENHYGYTF.

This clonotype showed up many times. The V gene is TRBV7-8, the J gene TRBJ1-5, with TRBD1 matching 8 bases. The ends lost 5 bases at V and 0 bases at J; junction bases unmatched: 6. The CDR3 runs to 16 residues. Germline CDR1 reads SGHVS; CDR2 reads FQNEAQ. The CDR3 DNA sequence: TGTGCCAGCAGCCCATTCAGGGGGCATAGCAATCAGCCCCAGCATTTT. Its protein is CASSPFRGHSNQPQHF. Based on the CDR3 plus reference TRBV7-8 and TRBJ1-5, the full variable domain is GAGVSQSPRYKVAKRGQDVALRCDPISGHVSLFWYQQALGQGPEFLTYFQNEAQLDKSGLPSDRFFAERPEGSVSTLKIQRTQQEDSAVYLCASSPFRGHSNQPQHFGDGTRLSIL.

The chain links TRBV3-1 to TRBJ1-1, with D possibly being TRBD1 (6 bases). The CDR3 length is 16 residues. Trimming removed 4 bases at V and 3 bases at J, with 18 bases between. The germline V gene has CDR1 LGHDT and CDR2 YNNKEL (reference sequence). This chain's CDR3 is CASSPTEGGMDTEAFF. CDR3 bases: TGTGCCAGCAGCCCAACAGAGGGGGGTATGGACACTGAAGCTTTCTTT. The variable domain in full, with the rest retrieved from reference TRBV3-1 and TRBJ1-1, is DTAVSQTPKYLVTQMGNDKSIKCEQNLGHDTMYWYKQDSKKFLKIMFSYNNKELIINETVPNRFSPKSPDKAHLNLHINSLELGDSAVYFCASSPTEGGMDTEAFFGQGTRLTVV.